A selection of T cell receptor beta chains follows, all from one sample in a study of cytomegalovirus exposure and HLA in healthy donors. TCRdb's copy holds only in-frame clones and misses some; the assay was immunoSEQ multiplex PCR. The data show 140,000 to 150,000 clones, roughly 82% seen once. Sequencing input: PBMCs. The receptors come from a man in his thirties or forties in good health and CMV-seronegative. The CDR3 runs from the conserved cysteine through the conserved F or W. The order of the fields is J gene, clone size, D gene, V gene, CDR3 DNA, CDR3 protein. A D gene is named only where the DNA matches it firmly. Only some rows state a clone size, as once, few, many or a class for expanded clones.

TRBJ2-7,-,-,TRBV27,TGTGCCAGCTGTCCGGGGAGCGCCTCCTACGAGCAGTACTTC,CASCPGSASYEQYF
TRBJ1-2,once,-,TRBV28,TGTGCCAGCAGTTGGGACACGGATGGCTACACCTTC,CASSWDTDGYTF
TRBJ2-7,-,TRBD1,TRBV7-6,TGTGCCAGCAGCTTCTCGGGACAGGGAGTCGACGAGCAGTACTTC,CASSFSGQGVDEQYF
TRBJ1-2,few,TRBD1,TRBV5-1,TGCGCCAGCAGCTTTATGGGGGACAGGAGGGATGGCTACACCTTC,CASSFMGDRRDGYTF
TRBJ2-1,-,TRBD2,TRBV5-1,TGCGCCAGCAGCTCGGGGGGGGCGGAGGGCAATGAGCAGTTCTTC,CASSSGGAEGNEQFF
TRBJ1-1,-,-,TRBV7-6,TGTGCCGGCAGCTTAGACCCACAGGGACCCACTGAAGCTTTCTTT,CAGSLDPQGPTEAFF
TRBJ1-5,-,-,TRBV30,TGTGCCTGGAAACAGGGATCCAATCAGCCCCAGCATTTT,CAWKQGSNQPQHF
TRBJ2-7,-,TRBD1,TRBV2,TGTGCCAGCAGTGTGGACAGGGGAGAGTACTTC,CASSVDRGEYF
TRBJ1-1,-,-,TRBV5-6,TGTGCCAGCAGCTATGCGAGGAACACTGAAGCTTTCTTT,CASSYARNTEAFF
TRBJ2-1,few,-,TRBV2,TGTGCCAGCATGAAAGCGAGGGCAGATGAGCAGTTCTTC,CASMKARADEQFF
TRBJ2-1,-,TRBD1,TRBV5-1,TGCGCCAGCAGCTTGGTTTTCCGGACAGGGGGCGGGAATGAGCAGTTCTTC,CASSLVFRTGGGNEQFF
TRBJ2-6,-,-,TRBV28,TGTGCCAGCAGTCCATTTTATTCCCCCCAGGCCGTCCTGACTTTC,CASSPFYSPQAVLTF
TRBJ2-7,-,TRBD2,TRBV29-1,TGCAGCGTTGAAGGGGAGGGGTACGAGCAGTACTTC,CSVEGEGYEQYF
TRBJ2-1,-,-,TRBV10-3,TGTGCCATCAGTGAGAGGACAGCCTCCTACAATGAGCAGTTCTTC,CAISERTASYNEQFF
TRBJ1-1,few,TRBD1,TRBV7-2,TGTGCCAGCAGCCCAAAGGACAGGAGGAACACTGAAGCTTTCTTT,CASSPKDRRNTEAFF
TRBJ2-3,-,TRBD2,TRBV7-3,TGTGCCAGCAGCTTGGGCAGGGACGGGCAGCGGGGTAGCACAGATACGCAGTATTTT,CASSLGRDGQRGSTDTQYF
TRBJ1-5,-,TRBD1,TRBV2,TGTGCCAGCAGGGGACAGAGAAATCAGCCCCAGCATTTT,CASRGQRNQPQHF
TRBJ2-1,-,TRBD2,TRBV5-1,TGCGCCAGCAGACAGACTAGCCTAGGCTCCTACAATGAGCAGTTCTTC,CASRQTSLGSYNEQFF
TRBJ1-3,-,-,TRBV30,TGTGCCTGGAGTGGAGGGCACTCTGGAAACACCATATATTTT,CAWSGGHSGNTIYF
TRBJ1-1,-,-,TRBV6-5,TGTGCCAGCAGTTCCCCTGGGGCAGGCCCGAACACTGAAGCTTTCTTT,CASSSPGAGPNTEAFF
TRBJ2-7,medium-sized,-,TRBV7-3,TGTGCCAGCAGCCTAAGTCGCACAGCCGAGCAGTACTTC,CASSLSRTAEQYF
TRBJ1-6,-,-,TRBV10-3,TGTGCCATCAGCCCGACAGAGAATTCACCCCTCCACTTT,CAISPTENSPLHF
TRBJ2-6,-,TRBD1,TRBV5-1,TGCGCCAGCAGCTTCCGGGGACAGGCCGCGAACTTCATGGGATCTGGGGCCAACGTCCTGACTTTC,CASSFRGQAANFMGSGANVLTF
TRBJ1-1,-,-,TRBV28,TGTGCCACCTCGTGGAACACTGAAGCTTTCTTT,CATSWNTEAFF
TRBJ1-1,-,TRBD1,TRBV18,TGTGCCAGCTCAGCCGGGACAGCCATGAACACTGAAGCTTTCTTT,CASSAGTAMNTEAFF
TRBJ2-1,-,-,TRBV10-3,TGTGCCATCAGTTACGGGAACCCGAGGGATGAGCAGTTCTTC,CAISYGNPRDEQFF
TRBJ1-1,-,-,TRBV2,TGTGCCAGCAAAAGGGAGGGGGGCGACACTGAAGCTTTCTTT,CASKREGGDTEAFF
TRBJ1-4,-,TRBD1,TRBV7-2,TGTGCCAGCAGCTCCTGGGGACAGTATAATGAAAAACTGTTTTTT,CASSSWGQYNEKLFF